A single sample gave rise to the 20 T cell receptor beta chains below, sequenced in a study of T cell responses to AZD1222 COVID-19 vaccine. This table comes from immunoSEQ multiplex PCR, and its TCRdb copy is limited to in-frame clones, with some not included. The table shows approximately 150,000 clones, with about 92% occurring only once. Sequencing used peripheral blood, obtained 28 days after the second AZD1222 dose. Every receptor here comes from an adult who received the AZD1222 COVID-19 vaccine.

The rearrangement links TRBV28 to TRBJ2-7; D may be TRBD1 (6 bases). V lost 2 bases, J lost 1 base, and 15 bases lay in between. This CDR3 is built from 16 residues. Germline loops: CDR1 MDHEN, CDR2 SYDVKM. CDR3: CASSLPRTVRSYEQYF. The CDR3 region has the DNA TGTGCCAGCAGTTTACCCCGGACAGTCAGATCCTACGAGCAGTACTTC. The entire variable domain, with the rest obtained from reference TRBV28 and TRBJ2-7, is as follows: DVKVTQSSRYLVKRTGEKVFLECVQDMDHENMFWYRQDPGLGLRLIYFSYDVKMKEKGDIPEGYSVSREKKERFSLILESASTNQTSMYLCASSLPRTVRSYEQYFGPGTRLTVT.

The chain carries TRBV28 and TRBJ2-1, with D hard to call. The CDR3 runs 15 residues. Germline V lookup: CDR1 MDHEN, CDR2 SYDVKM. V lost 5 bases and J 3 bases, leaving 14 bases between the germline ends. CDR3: CASSPATLVYNEQFF. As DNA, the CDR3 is TGTGCCAGCAGTCCCGCGACTCTCGTCTACAATGAGCAGTTCTTC.

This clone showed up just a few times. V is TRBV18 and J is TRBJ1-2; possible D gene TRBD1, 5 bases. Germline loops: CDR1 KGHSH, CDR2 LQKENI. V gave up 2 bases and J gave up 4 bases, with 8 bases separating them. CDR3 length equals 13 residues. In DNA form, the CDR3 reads TGTGCCAGCTCACCAGACAGTTCCTATGGCTACACCTTC. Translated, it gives CASSPDSSYGYTF. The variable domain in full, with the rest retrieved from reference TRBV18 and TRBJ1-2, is NAGVMQNPRHLVRRRGQEARLRCSPMKGHSHVYWYRQLPEEGLKFMVYLQKENIIDESGMPKERFSAEFPKEGPSILRIQQVVRGDSAAYFCASSPDSSYGYTFGSGTRLTVV.

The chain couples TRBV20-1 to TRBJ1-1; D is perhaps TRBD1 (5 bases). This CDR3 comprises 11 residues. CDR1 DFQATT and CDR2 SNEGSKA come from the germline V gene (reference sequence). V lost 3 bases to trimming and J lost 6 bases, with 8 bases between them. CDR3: CSASREAEAFF. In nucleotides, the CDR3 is TGCAGTGCTAGCAGGGAGGCTGAAGCTTTCTTT.

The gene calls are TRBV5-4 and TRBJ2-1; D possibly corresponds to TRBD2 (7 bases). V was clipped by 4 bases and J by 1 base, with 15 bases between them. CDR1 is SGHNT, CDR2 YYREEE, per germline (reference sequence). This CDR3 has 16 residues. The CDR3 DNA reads TGTGCCAGCAGCGGGGGCGGGGGCCCGTCCTACAATGAGCAGTTCTTC. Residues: CASSGGGGPSYNEQFF.

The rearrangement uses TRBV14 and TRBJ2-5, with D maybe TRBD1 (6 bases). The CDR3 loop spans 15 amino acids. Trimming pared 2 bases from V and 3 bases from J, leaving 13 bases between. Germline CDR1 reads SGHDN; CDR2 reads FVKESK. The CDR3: CASSQLPDRKETQYF. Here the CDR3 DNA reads TGTGCCAGCAGCCAATTACCGGACAGAAAAGAGACCCAGTACTTC. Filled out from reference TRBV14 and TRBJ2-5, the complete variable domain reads EAGVTQFPSHSVIEKGQTVTLRCDPISGHDNLYWYRRVMGKEIKFLLHFVKESKQDESGMPNNRFLAERTGGTYSTLKVQPAELEDSGVYFCASSQLPDRKETQYFGPGTRLLVL.

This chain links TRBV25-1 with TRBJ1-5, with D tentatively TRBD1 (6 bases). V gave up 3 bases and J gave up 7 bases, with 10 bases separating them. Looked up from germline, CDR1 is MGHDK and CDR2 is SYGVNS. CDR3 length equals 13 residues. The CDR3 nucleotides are TGTGCCAGCAGTGAGTCAGGGGAGCAGCCCCAGCATTTT. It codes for CASSESGEQPQHF. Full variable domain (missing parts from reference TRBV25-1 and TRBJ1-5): EADIYQTPRYLVIGTGKKITLECSQTMGHDKMYWYQQDPGMELHLIHYSYGVNSTEKGDLSSESTVSRIRTEHFPLTLESARPSHTSQYLCASSESGEQPQHFGDGTRLSIL.

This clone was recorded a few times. CDR3 coding DNA: TGTGCCAGCAGCTTGAAGGTAGCGGGAATCGCCGAGCAGTTCTTC. This encodes CASSLKVAGIAEQFF. The rearrangement joins TRBV5-4 to TRBJ2-1, with TRBD2 matching 8 bases. The V and J ends lost 1 base and 10 bases, in that order; junction bases with no gene match: 10. This CDR3 spans 15 amino acids. The germline CDR1 and CDR2 sequences are SGHNT and YYREEE (reference sequence).

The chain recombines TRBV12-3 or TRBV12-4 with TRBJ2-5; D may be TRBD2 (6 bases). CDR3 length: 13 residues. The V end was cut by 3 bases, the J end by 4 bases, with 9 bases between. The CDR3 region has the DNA TGTGCCAGCAGTTTTGGAGGGTTAGAGACCCAGTACTTC. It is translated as CASSFGGLETQYF.

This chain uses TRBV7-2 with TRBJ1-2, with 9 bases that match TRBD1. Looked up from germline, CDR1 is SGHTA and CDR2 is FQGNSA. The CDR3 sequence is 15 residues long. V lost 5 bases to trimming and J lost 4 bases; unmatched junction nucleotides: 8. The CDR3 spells CASSENRGRVYGYTF. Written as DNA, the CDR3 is TGTGCCAGCAGCGAAAACAGGGGGCGCGTCTATGGCTACACCTTC. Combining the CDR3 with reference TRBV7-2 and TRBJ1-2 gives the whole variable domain GAGVSQSPSNKVTEKGKDVELRCDPISGHTALYWYRQSLGQGLEFLIYFQGNSAPDKSGLPSDRFSAERTGGSVSTLTIQRTQQEDSAVYLCASSENRGRVYGYTFGSGTRLTVV.

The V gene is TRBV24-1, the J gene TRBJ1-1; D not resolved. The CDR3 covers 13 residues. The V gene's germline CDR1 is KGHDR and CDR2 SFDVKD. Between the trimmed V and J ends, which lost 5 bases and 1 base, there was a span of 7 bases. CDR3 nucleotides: TGTGCCACCAGTGCATGGGCGAACACTGAAGCTTTCTTT. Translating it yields CATSAWANTEAFF.

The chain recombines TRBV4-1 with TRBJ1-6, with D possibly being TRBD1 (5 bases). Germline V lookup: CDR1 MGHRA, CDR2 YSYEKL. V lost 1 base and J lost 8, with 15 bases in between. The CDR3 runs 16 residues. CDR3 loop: CASSQGGLLVDSPLHF. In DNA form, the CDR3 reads TGCGCCAGCAGCCAAGGGGGACTACTAGTGGATTCACCCCTCCACTTT.

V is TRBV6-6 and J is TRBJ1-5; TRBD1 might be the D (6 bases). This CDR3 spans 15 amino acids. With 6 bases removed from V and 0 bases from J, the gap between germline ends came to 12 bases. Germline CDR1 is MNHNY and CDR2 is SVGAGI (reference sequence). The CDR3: CASRRTGYSNQPQHF. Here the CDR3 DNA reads TGTGCCAGCAGACGCACAGGGTATAGCAATCAGCCCCAGCATTTT.

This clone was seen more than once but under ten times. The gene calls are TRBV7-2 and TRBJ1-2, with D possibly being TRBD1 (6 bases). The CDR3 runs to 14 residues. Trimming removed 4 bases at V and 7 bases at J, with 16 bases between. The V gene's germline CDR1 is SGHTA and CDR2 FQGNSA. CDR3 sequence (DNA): TGTGCCAGCAGCTCGACTACAGGGTGGGGTGGCTACACCTTC. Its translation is CASSSTTGWGGYTF.

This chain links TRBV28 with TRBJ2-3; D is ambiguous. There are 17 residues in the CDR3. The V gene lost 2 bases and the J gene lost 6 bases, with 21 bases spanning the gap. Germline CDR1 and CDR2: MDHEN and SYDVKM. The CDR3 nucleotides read TGTGCCAGCAGTTTAGAGAATAACAGACCGGTTTCGGATACGCAGTATTTT. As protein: CASSLENNRPVSDTQYF.

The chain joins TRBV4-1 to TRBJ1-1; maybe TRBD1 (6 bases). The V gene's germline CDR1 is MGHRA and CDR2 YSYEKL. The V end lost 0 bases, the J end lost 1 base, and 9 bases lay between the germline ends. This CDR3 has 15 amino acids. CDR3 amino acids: CASSQDLQGNTEAFF. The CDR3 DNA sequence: TGCGCCAGCAGCCAAGATTTACAGGGGAACACTGAAGCTTTCTTT.

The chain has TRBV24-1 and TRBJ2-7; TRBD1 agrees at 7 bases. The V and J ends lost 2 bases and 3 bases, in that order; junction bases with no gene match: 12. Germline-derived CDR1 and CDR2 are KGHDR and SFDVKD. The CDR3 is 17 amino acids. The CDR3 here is CATSDSPGRDSLYEQYF. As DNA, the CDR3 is TGTGCCACCAGTGATTCCCCCGGCCGGGACAGTCTCTACGAGCAGTACTTC.

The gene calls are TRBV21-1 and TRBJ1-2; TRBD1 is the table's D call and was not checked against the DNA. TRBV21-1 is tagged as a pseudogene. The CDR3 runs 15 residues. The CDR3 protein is CASSKEGREGYGYTF. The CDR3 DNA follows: TGTGCCAGCAGCAAAGAGGGCAGGGAAGGTTATGGCTACACCTTC.

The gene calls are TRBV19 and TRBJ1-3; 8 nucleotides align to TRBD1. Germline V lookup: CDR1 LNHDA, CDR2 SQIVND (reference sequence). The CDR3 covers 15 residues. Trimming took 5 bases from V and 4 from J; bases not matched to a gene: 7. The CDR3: CASSAGQGLGNTIYF. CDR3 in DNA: TGTGCCAGTAGTGCAGGACAGGGATTAGGAAACACCATATATTTT.

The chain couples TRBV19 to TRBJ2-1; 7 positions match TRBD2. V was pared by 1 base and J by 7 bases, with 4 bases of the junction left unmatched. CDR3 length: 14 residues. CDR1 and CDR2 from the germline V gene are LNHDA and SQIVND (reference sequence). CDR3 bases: TGTGCCAGTAGTATAGGGGGGGGACCGAATGAGCAGTTCTTC. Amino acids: CASSIGGGPNEQFF.